The 3 T cell receptor beta chains listed next were all sequenced from one sample in a study of OX40 agonist ivuxolimab in advanced cancers. TCRdb's copy holds only in-frame clones and misses some; the assay was immunoSEQ multiplex PCR. In the table there are 35,000 to 55,000 clones, around nine tenths of which are singletons. The material sequenced was CD4+ or CD8+ T cells sorted from blood, taken in a trial of the OX40 agonist ivuxolimab. All receptors derive from an adult with an advanced solid tumor such as melanoma, head and neck, liver or kidney cancer.

This chain connects TRBV28 to TRBJ1-5, with unresolved D. Trimming cost V 0 bases and J 0 bases, with 15 bases left between them. The CDR3 has 18 residues. Germline CDR1 is MDHEN and CDR2 is SYDVKM. DNA for the CDR3: TGTGCCAGCAGTTTATGGAGCACCGGGGTTGGTAGCAATCAGCCCCAGCATTTT. It specifies CASSLWSTGVGSNQPQHF.

This chain joins TRBV7-8 and TRBJ1-5, with a tentative D call TRBD1 (6 bases). Germline CDR1 reads SGHVS; CDR2 reads FQNEAQ. The length of the CDR3 is 15 residues. Trimming pared 1 base from V and 2 bases from J, leaving 9 bases between. Here the CDR3 DNA reads TGTGCCAGCAGCTTAGGAGGGGGTCGCAATCAGCCCCAGCATTTT. The encoded protein is CASSLGGGRNQPQHF.

V is TRBV7-2 and J is TRBJ2-2; 7 bases line up with TRBD1. Germline lookup yields CDR1 SGHTA and CDR2 FQGNSA. The CDR3 covers 17 residues. J gave up 1 base and V 4 bases, and 9 bases lay outside the gene matches. DNA of the CDR3: TGTGCCAGCAGCTCTCACGCCGGGACAGTGAACACCGGGGAGCTGTTTTTT. It is translated as CASSSHAGTVNTGELFF.